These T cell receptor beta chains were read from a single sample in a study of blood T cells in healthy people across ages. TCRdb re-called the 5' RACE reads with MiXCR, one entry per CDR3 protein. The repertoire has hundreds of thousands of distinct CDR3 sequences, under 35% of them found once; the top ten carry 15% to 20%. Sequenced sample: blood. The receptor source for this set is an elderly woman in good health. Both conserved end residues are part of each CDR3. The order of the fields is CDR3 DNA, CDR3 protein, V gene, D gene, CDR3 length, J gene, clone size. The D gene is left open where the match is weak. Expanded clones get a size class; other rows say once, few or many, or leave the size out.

TGCGCCAGCGGCCCGGGGGGAAATGAAAAACTGTTTTTT,CASGPGGNEKLFF,TRBV5-1,NA,13,TRBJ1-4,NA
TGTGCCAGCAGTCTCCAGGGGTGGAAGAACACTGAAGCTTTCTTT,CASSLQGWKNTEAFF,TRBV12-3/TRBV12-4,NA,15,TRBJ1-1,once
TGTGCCAGCAGACCGCGGACTAGCGGGGTGATGGAGCAGTATTTT,CASRPRTSGVMEQYF,TRBV6-2/TRBV6-3,TRBD2,15,TRBJ2-3,many
TGTGCCAGCAGCTTAGACTACCCCGGGGCCGGGGAGCTGTTTTTT,CASSLDYPGAGELFF,TRBV7-6,NA,15,TRBJ2-2,NA
TGCGCCAGCAGCATCGGAGGGGGCATTGGCTACACCTTC,CASSIGGGIGYTF,TRBV5-1,TRBD1,13,TRBJ1-2,NA
TGTGCCAGCAGCCGTGGGGGGCGGATTTCCGAGACCCAGTACTTC,CASSRGGRISETQYF,TRBV7-9,NA,15,TRBJ2-5,many
TGTGCCAGCAGCCTTGAGCAACTAGCGGGATACAATGAGCAGTTCTTC,CASSLEQLAGYNEQFF,TRBV5-6,TRBD2,16,TRBJ2-1,NA
TGCAGTGCTCCCCCTTTTAGGGCGGGGCGGGTCACAGATACGCAGTATTTT,CSAPPFRAGRVTDTQYF,TRBV20-1,NA,17,TRBJ2-3,many
TGTGCCAGCAGTTTGGGACAGTCAAACGAGGCAGATACGCAGTATTTT,CASSLGQSNEADTQYF,TRBV7-9,TRBD1,16,TRBJ2-3,many
TGTGCCAGCAGCGCCGATCATATCGAACGGGGCGATGAGCAGTTCTTC,CASSADHIERGDEQFF,TRBV9,NA,16,TRBJ2-1,many
TGCAGTGCCCCTCCCGGACTAGCGGGGTTGGGGACCCAGTACTTC,CSAPPGLAGLGTQYF,TRBV20-1,TRBD2,15,TRBJ2-5,many
TGTGCCAGCAGCCCCTTTCTTGGGGTTGGGACAGATACGCAGTATTTT,CASSPFLGVGTDTQYF,TRBV7-9,NA,16,TRBJ2-3,few
TGTGCCACCAGCAGAGACGGCTCCTATAATTCACCCCTCCACTTT,CATSRDGSYNSPLHF,TRBV15,NA,15,TRBJ1-6,few
TGTGCCAGCAGCATAAATTTCGGGACAAATACCTATGGCTACACCTTC,CASSINFGTNTYGYTF,TRBV7-2,NA,16,TRBJ1-2,NA
TGTGCCAGCAGCCGAGCCGGAAGGTTAGCCAAAAACATTCAGTACTTC,CASSRAGRLAKNIQYF,TRBV3-1,NA,16,TRBJ2-4,few
TGTGCCAGCAGCCAAGTTCTGGGGGGCTCAGATACGCAGTATTTT,CASSQVLGGSDTQYF,TRBV14,NA,15,TRBJ2-3,few
TGCGCCGCCCAACCCTCGGGGGGACAGGGTTTCTCTGGGGCCAACGTCCTGACTTTC,CAAQPSGGQGFSGANVLTF,TRBV10-2,TRBD1,19,TRBJ2-6,many
TGCAGTGCTGGCACCGGGGGAAACCTCTCCTACGAGCAGTACTTC,CSAGTGGNLSYEQYF,TRBV20-1,NA,15,TRBJ2-7,few
TGTGCCAGCAGTTACCGGGGACAGGCTGGTGGCTACACCTTC,CASSYRGQAGGYTF,TRBV6-6,TRBD1,14,TRBJ1-2,many
TGTGCCAGCAGCGCCCAGGACAGACTTAATGAGCAGTTCTTC,CASSAQDRLNEQFF,TRBV5-4,NA,14,TRBJ2-1,many
TGCAGTGCTAGAGATCGACAGGGCGCCCGTGCGCAGTACTTC,CSARDRQGARAQYF,TRBV20-1,TRBD1,14,TRBJ2-7,many
TGTGCCAGCAGCTTGTCCCACCTCCGACTAAACTATGGCTACACCTTC,CASSLSHLRLNYGYTF,TRBV5-5,NA,16,TRBJ1-2,few
TGCGCCAGCAGCCAGGGGGGCCTCCTAGCCAAAAACATTCAGTACTTC,CASSQGGLLAKNIQYF,TRBV4-3,NA,16,TRBJ2-4,many
TGTGCCAGCTCATCTGCAACTAATGAAAAACTGTTTTTT,CASSSATNEKLFF,TRBV18,NA,13,TRBJ1-4,few
TGTGCCAGCAGATTTACCCGGGAGAGCAATCAGCCCCAGCATTTT,CASRFTRESNQPQHF,TRBV2,NA,15,TRBJ1-5,many
TGTGCCAGCAGCTTAGCTGGCAGGGTAGGTCAGCCCCAGCATTTT,CASSLAGRVGQPQHF,TRBV7-2,NA,15,TRBJ1-5,many
TGTGCCAGCAGCCTCTCCGGGACAGGGGGCGTTAAGAGCTATGGCTACACCTTC,CASSLSGTGGVKSYGYTF,TRBV7-2,TRBD1,18,TRBJ1-2,many
TGTGCCAGCAGTTCACCGGGACAGGGTTCTTACGAGCAGTACTTC,CASSSPGQGSYEQYF,TRBV28,TRBD1,15,TRBJ2-7,many
TGTGCCAGCAGCCCCCGAGAGGGAATCACTGAAGCTTTCTTT,CASSPREGITEAFF,TRBV7-8,NA,14,TRBJ1-1,NA
TGCAGTGCTAGCCGCCCCGACAGGGTCGGTGAGACCCAGTACTTC,CSASRPDRVGETQYF,TRBV20-1,TRBD1,15,TRBJ2-5,many